This T cell receptor beta chain derives from a study of CD8+CD57+ T cells in acquired aplastic anemia. Study details: DNA from sorted CD4+ and CD8+ cells averaged about 3.2 ug.

Genomic DNA acted as the template from which TCR beta VDJ combination and CDR3 sequence profiling were carried out. TCRdb fed the reads into MiXCR, producing one record per CDR3 protein. The table records hundreds of thousands of distinct CDR3 sequences, less than 60% of them present only once. Per the germline V gene, CDR1 is SGHTA and CDR2 is FQGNSA. This CDR3 spans 16 amino acids. V shed 3 bases and J shed 0 bases, with 13 bases lying between them. This clonotype came up many times. Sequencing was done on patients that had shown CD8+CD57+ cell expansion by flow cytometry. The enrolled patients all had severe acquired aplastic anemia.

Sequenced input: sorted CD4+, CD8+, or CD8+CD57+ T cells (not recorded which) from PBMCs. This clonotype was obtained from a human donor with aplastic anemia. The J gene is TRBJ2-3, the V gene TRBV7-2; possibly TRBD2 for D (6 bases). The CDR3 region has the DNA TGTGCCAGCAGCTTGTTTCCCGGGGGAAGCACAGATACGCAGTATTTT. This codes for CASSLFPGGSTDTQYF. The complete variable domain, with remaining parts taken from reference TRBV7-2 and TRBJ2-3, reads GAGVSQSPSNKVTEKGKDVELRCDPISGHTALYWYRQSLGQGLEFLIYFQGNSAPDKSGLPSDRFSAERTGGSVSTLTIQRTQQEDSAVYLCASSLFPGGSTDTQYFGPGTRLTVL.